Listed below are T cell receptor beta chains from one sample, sequenced in a study of high-grade serous ovarian cancer treatment subgroups. The protocol was immunoSEQ multiplex PCR, while the TCRdb copy is restricted to in-frame clones and leaves out a portion. Among thousands of clones listed, about three fifths were seen once. Sequencing used tumor tissue. These receptors all stem from a human donor with high-grade serous ovarian cancer. Both conserved end residues are part of each CDR3. D genes are given only for firm matches. Only part of the rows carry a size: once, few, many, or a class if the clone is expanded.

CDR3nt	CDR3aa	d_gene	abundance	j_gene	v_gene
TGTGCCAGCAGTGAACAAGGGGGCGCTGGCAATGAGCAGTTCTTC	CASSEQGGAGNEQFF	TRBD1	-	TRBJ2-1	TRBV2
TGTGCCAGCAGCTTATTTCGATACAGGAATGGCCAGCCCCAGCATTTT	CASSLFRYRNGQPQHF	-	medium-sized	TRBJ1-5	TRBV5-5
TGTGCCAGTAGCCCGATTGTGACAGGGGCTCACGAGCAGTACTTC	CASSPIVTGAHEQYF	TRBD1	-	TRBJ2-7	TRBV19
TGTGCCAGCAGGGGACAGGGCGCAACTGAAGCTTTCTTT	CASRGQGATEAFF	TRBD1	-	TRBJ1-1	TRBV9
TGTGCCAGCGCGAGCTTCACCGGGGAGCTGTTTTTT	CASASFTGELFF	-	few	TRBJ2-2	TRBV28
TGTGCCAGCAGCTGGGGGACCCAAGAGACCCAGTACTTC	CASSWGTQETQYF	-	few	TRBJ2-5	TRBV5-6
TGTGCCTGGAGTGCTCGCCGGGACAGGGCCTACGAGCAGTACTTC	CAWSARRDRAYEQYF	TRBD1	-	TRBJ2-7	TRBV30
TGTGCCAGCAGTCCTGGGACAGCGAACACTGAAGCTTTCTTT	CASSPGTANTEAFF	TRBD1	-	TRBJ1-1	TRBV27
TGTGCCAGCAGGACGACAGGGACCGGGGAGCTGTTTTTT	CASRTTGTGELFF	TRBD1	-	TRBJ2-2	TRBV6-1
TGCGCCAGCAGCCAAGAGCGGTATACTGAAGCTTTCTTT	CASSQERYTEAFF	-	-	TRBJ1-1	TRBV4-3
TGCGCCAGCAGCCAGGGGTACACCGGGGAGCTGTTTTTT	CASSQGYTGELFF	-	few	TRBJ2-2	TRBV4-1
TGTGCCAGCAGTTTAGGACAGGGGTTAGTCTATGGCTACACCTTC	CASSLGQGLVYGYTF	TRBD1	few	TRBJ1-2	TRBV28
TGTGCCAGCAGCCCCCGGGACGACCCAGATACGCAGTATTTT	CASSPRDDPDTQYF	-	-	TRBJ2-3	TRBV9
TGTGCCATCAGCCTAGCGGGAGGTTCCTACGAGCAGTACTTC	CAISLAGGSYEQYF	TRBD2	-	TRBJ2-7	TRBV6-5
TGCGCCAGCAGCTTGGCCTTAGCGGGAGCAAGTGAGCAGTTCTTC	CASSLALAGASEQFF	TRBD2	-	TRBJ2-1	TRBV5-1
TGTGCCAGCAGTCTAGCGGAGGCCTACGAGCAGTACTTC	CASSLAEAYEQYF	TRBD2	-	TRBJ2-7	TRBV6-8
TGTGCCAGCAGCGTAGGACAGGGGGCCACCGAGCAGTACTTC	CASSVGQGATEQYF	TRBD1	-	TRBJ2-7	TRBV9
TGCGCCAGCAGCCAAGATTTTTGGGGCTACGAGCAGTACTTC	CASSQDFWGYEQYF	-	-	TRBJ2-7	TRBV4-3
TGTGCCAGCAGGAGGGGACAGGAAACCTACGAGCAGTACTTC	CASRRGQETYEQYF	TRBD1	once	TRBJ2-7	TRBV6-5
TGTGCCAGCAGCGCCACACAGGCAGGGGTCACTGAAGCTTTCTTT	CASSATQAGVTEAFF	-	-	TRBJ1-1	TRBV11-2